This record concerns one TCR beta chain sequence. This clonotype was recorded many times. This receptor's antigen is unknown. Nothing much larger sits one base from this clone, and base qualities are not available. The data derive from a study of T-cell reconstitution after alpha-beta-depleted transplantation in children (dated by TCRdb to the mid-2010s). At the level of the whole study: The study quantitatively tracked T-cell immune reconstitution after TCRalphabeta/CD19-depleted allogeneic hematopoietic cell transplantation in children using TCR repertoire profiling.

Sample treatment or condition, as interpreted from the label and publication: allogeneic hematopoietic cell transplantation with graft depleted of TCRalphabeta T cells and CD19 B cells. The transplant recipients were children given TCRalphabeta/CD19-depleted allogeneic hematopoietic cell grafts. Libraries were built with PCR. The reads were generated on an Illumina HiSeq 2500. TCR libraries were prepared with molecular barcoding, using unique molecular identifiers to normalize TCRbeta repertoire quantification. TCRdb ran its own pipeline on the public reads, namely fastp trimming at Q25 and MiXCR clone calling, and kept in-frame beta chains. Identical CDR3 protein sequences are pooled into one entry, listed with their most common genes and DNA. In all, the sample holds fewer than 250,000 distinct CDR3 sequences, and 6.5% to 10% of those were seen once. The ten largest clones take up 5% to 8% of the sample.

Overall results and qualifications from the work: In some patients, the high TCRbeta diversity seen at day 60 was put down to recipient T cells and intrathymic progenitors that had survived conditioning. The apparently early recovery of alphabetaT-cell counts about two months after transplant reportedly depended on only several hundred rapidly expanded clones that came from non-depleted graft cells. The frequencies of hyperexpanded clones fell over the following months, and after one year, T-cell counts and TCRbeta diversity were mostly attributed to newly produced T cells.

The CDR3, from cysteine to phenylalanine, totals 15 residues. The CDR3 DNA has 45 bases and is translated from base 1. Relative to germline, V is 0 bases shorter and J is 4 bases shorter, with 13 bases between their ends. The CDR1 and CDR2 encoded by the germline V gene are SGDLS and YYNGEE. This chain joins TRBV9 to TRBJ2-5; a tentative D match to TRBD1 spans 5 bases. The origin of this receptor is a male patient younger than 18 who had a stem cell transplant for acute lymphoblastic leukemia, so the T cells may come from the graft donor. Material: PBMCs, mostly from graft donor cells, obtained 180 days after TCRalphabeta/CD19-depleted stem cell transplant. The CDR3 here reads CASSVASGKVETQYF. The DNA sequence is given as TGTGCCAGCAGCGTAGCTTCAGGGAAGGTAGAGACCCAGTACTTC.